Listed below are T cell receptor beta chains from one sample, sequenced in a study of PD-L1 blockade in urothelial cancer. Repertoires were generated with immunoSEQ multiplex PCR, while TCRdb's copy carries only in-frame clones and drops some. The sample consists of about 23,000 clones, around nine tenths of them appearing once. Specimen: PBMCs, collected around atezolizumab (anti-PD-L1) treatment. These receptors were collected from a woman in her sixties or seventies with urothelial cancer. The CDR3 runs from the conserved cysteine through the conserved F or W. The D gene is left open where the match is weak. A row's size may be missing; if present it is once, few, many or a size class.

cdr3_nt: TGCAGCGTTGAAGCGACGCAGGGGCCGGGCTATGGCTACACCTTC
cdr3_aa: CSVEATQGPGYGYTF
clone_size: -
v_call: TRBV29-1
j_call: TRBJ1-2
d_call: -

cdr3_nt: TGTGCCATCAGTCGACAACGGGAGGGCCTTAACGGGCAGTACTTC
cdr3_aa: CAISRQREGLNGQYF
clone_size: -
v_call: TRBV10-3
j_call: TRBJ2-7
d_call: TRBD2

cdr3_nt: TGTGCCAGTAGTATCTCGGGTATAAGCACAGATACGCAGTATTTT
cdr3_aa: CASSISGISTDTQYF
clone_size: -
v_call: TRBV19
j_call: TRBJ2-3
d_call: -

cdr3_nt: TGTGCCAGCAGCCGGGCAGATACGCAGTATTTT
cdr3_aa: CASSRADTQYF
clone_size: -
v_call: TRBV7-9
j_call: TRBJ2-3
d_call: -

cdr3_nt: TGTGCCAGCAGACCGCGGGGGCCCGGAGAGACCCAGTACTTC
cdr3_aa: CASRPRGPGETQYF
clone_size: -
v_call: TRBV2
j_call: TRBJ2-5
d_call: -

cdr3_nt: TGTGCCAGCAGCGGACACCAACAAGAGACCCAGTACTTC
cdr3_aa: CASSGHQQETQYF
clone_size: -
v_call: TRBV2
j_call: TRBJ2-5
d_call: -

cdr3_nt: TGTGCCAGCCTTCGGGACAGGCCCGGCGAGCAGTACTTC
cdr3_aa: CASLRDRPGEQYF
clone_size: -
v_call: TRBV2
j_call: TRBJ2-7
d_call: TRBD1

cdr3_nt: TGTGCCAGCTCGGGCAAGATCCGTAGCGGGACCAACACCGGGGAGCTGTTTTTT
cdr3_aa: CASSGKIRSGTNTGELFF
clone_size: -
v_call: TRBV18
j_call: TRBJ2-2
d_call: TRBD2

cdr3_nt: TGTGCCAGCAGTTTAACAGGGGCTGGGGTCACTGAAGCTTTCTTT
cdr3_aa: CASSLTGAGVTEAFF
clone_size: -
v_call: TRBV6-5
j_call: TRBJ1-1
d_call: TRBD1

cdr3_nt: TGCGCCAGCAGACCGGGACAGCCGAACACTGAAGCTTTCTTT
cdr3_aa: CASRPGQPNTEAFF
clone_size: -
v_call: TRBV5-1
j_call: TRBJ1-1
d_call: TRBD1

cdr3_nt: TGTGCCAGCAGCGCGGACAGGAGCAGGGGTGAGCAGTTCTTC
cdr3_aa: CASSADRSRGEQFF
clone_size: -
v_call: TRBV7-3
j_call: TRBJ2-1
d_call: TRBD1

cdr3_nt: TGTGCCAGCTCAGTAGACAGGTCTCGCGAGCAGTACTTC
cdr3_aa: CASSVDRSREQYF
clone_size: -
v_call: TRBV18
j_call: TRBJ2-7
d_call: -

cdr3_nt: TGTGCCAGTAGCCCGGGACAGGGGGTTTCACCCCTCCACTTT
cdr3_aa: CASSPGQGVSPLHF
clone_size: few
v_call: TRBV19
j_call: TRBJ1-6
d_call: TRBD1

cdr3_nt: TGTGCCAGCAGCGTCCTAGCGGGGTATTCCGGGGAGCTGTTTTTT
cdr3_aa: CASSVLAGYSGELFF
clone_size: -
v_call: TRBV9
j_call: TRBJ2-2
d_call: TRBD2

cdr3_nt: TGTGCCAGCAGCTTATCTCAGTGGAATGAGCAGTTCTTC
cdr3_aa: CASSLSQWNEQFF
clone_size: -
v_call: TRBV7-2
j_call: TRBJ2-1
d_call: -

cdr3_nt: TGCGCCAGCAGCTTGGAACAGGGGGGAAACATTCAGTACTTC
cdr3_aa: CASSLEQGGNIQYF
clone_size: -
v_call: TRBV5-1
j_call: TRBJ2-4
d_call: TRBD1

cdr3_nt: TGTGCCAGCAGAGGAGCGGGAGGCCGTGGAGAGACCCAGTACTTC
cdr3_aa: CASRGAGGRGETQYF
clone_size: -
v_call: TRBV6-5
j_call: TRBJ2-5
d_call: TRBD2

cdr3_nt: TGCGCCAGCAGCCAGCGACAGGGCTACACTGAAGCTTTCTTT
cdr3_aa: CASSQRQGYTEAFF
clone_size: -
v_call: TRBV4-3
j_call: TRBJ1-1
d_call: TRBD1

cdr3_nt: TGTGCCAGCAGCTTAGCTGGGGACAGGAATGAGCAGTTCTTC
cdr3_aa: CASSLAGDRNEQFF
clone_size: once
v_call: TRBV7-9
j_call: TRBJ2-1
d_call: TRBD1

cdr3_nt: TGTGCCAGCTCTGCCGGGACAGATTATAGCAATCAGCCCCAGCATTTT
cdr3_aa: CASSAGTDYSNQPQHF
clone_size: -
v_call: TRBV18
j_call: TRBJ1-5
d_call: TRBD1

cdr3_nt: TGCGCCAGCAGCCCGGGGACTAGCGGGAGGGCCGCAGATACGCAGTATTTT
cdr3_aa: CASSPGTSGRAADTQYF
clone_size: -
v_call: TRBV5-1
j_call: TRBJ2-3
d_call: TRBD2

cdr3_nt: TGTGCCAGCAGTACCGGGACAGGGGTCTTCGAGCAGTACTTC
cdr3_aa: CASSTGTGVFEQYF
clone_size: -
v_call: TRBV7-2
j_call: TRBJ2-7
d_call: TRBD1

cdr3_nt: TGCGCCAGCAGGGAACAGGGCAGGGCCTACAATGAGCAGTTCTTC
cdr3_aa: CASREQGRAYNEQFF
clone_size: -
v_call: TRBV23-1
j_call: TRBJ2-1
d_call: -

cdr3_nt: TGTGCCAGCAGCCGAACACAGGGGACACTGAACACCGGGGAGCTGTTTTTT
cdr3_aa: CASSRTQGTLNTGELFF
clone_size: -
v_call: TRBV11-2
j_call: TRBJ2-2
d_call: TRBD1

cdr3_nt: TGCAGCGCCAGCGGGAGCACAGATACGCAGTATTTT
cdr3_aa: CSASGSTDTQYF
clone_size: once
v_call: TRBV29-1
j_call: TRBJ2-3
d_call: -

cdr3_nt: TGTGCCAGCAGCCTCGCTAAGGGGATAATGAACACTGAAGCTTTCTTT
cdr3_aa: CASSLAKGIMNTEAFF
clone_size: -
v_call: TRBV28
j_call: TRBJ1-1
d_call: -

cdr3_nt: TGTGCCAGCAGCTTCTCCGGGACAGGGAAGGTCGAGCAGTACTTC
cdr3_aa: CASSFSGTGKVEQYF
clone_size: -
v_call: TRBV5-4
j_call: TRBJ2-7
d_call: TRBD1

cdr3_nt: TGTGCCAGCAGCGCCGACAGGGGGCGAGAGACCCAGTACTTC
cdr3_aa: CASSADRGRETQYF
clone_size: -
v_call: TRBV7-2
j_call: TRBJ2-5
d_call: TRBD1

cdr3_nt: TGTGCCATCAGCGGGCGGGTGATAGGAGGAAACACCATATATTTT
cdr3_aa: CAISGRVIGGNTIYF
clone_size: -
v_call: TRBV10-3
j_call: TRBJ1-3
d_call: -

cdr3_nt: TGTGCCAGCAGTCCTTCCAAAGTTCGACTGGATGGCTACACCTTC
cdr3_aa: CASSPSKVRLDGYTF
clone_size: -
v_call: TRBV7-2
j_call: TRBJ1-2
d_call: -

cdr3_nt: TGTGCCAGCGTGGGACAGGGCGGCACCGGGGAGCTGTTTTTT
cdr3_aa: CASVGQGGTGELFF
clone_size: once
v_call: TRBV6-1
j_call: TRBJ2-2
d_call: TRBD1

cdr3_nt: TGTGCCAGCAGTACGGGAGAGTATAATTCACCCCTCCACTTT
cdr3_aa: CASSTGEYNSPLHF
clone_size: once
v_call: TRBV27
j_call: TRBJ1-6
d_call: -

cdr3_nt: TGCGCCAGCAGCCAAGATCGTTCACACCCAAACACTGAAGCTTTCTTT
cdr3_aa: CASSQDRSHPNTEAFF
clone_size: -
v_call: TRBV4-1
j_call: TRBJ1-1
d_call: -

cdr3_nt: TGTGCCAGCAGCTTAGAACAGGCAGACTTGAACACTGAAGCTTTCTTT
cdr3_aa: CASSLEQADLNTEAFF
clone_size: -
v_call: TRBV7-8
j_call: TRBJ1-1
d_call: -

cdr3_nt: TGTGCCAGCAGTAACCGACAGGGTGGAGGAGAAAAACTGTTTTTT
cdr3_aa: CASSNRQGGGEKLFF
clone_size: -
v_call: TRBV6-6
j_call: TRBJ1-4
d_call: TRBD1

cdr3_nt: TGTGCCAGCAGTTCCTGGACAGCCTTTAATGAAAAACTGTTTTTT
cdr3_aa: CASSSWTAFNEKLFF
clone_size: -
v_call: TRBV28
j_call: TRBJ1-4
d_call: -

cdr3_nt: TGCGCCAGTGGGAGGACAAAAGGAAACACTGAAGCTTTCTTT
cdr3_aa: CASGRTKGNTEAFF
clone_size: -
v_call: TRBV5-1
j_call: TRBJ1-1
d_call: -

cdr3_nt: TGCGCCAGCAGCTTGCCAGGCAAACGACTAGCGGGCCTCACCTCCTACAATGAGCAGTTCTTC
cdr3_aa: CASSLPGKRLAGLTSYNEQFF
clone_size: once
v_call: TRBV5-1
j_call: TRBJ2-1
d_call: TRBD2